This TCR beta chain was recorded in a study of T cell responses to AZD1222 COVID-19 vaccine. The germline CDR1 and CDR2 sequences are SGHDT and YYEEEE. CDR3 length: 16 residues. V gave up 3 bases and J gave up 1 base, with 16 bases separating them. On this clone itself: Its cognate antigen is unknown.

Produced via immunoSEQ multiplex PCR; TCRdb's table is partial and in-frame only. The sample records around 83,000 clones, about 90% being singletons. Notes on the study in general: There were vaccine-associated CD4 TCRs across spike, dominant at 160-218 and 743-854.

This TCR was sampled from an adult in good health. The chain links TRBV5-6 to TRBJ1-1, with D maybe TRBD1 (5 bases). The sequencing used peripheral blood, collected on day 0 of AZD1222 vaccination. CDR3 DNA sequence: TGTGCCAGCAGCTCGGGACCGGGCCCCCCGAACACTGAAGCTTTCTTT. Translated, it gives CASSSGPGPPNTEAFF.